This T cell receptor (beta chain) was sequenced during a study of T cells after yellow fever vaccination. The table lists this clonotype with many counts. TCRdb fed the 5' RACE reads into MiXCR, producing one record per CDR3 protein. The sample carries 250,000 to 350,000 distinct CDR3 sequences, over 3.5% recorded once. CDR1 and CDR2 (germline): SGDLS, YYNGEE. The CDR3 covers 17 residues. V was pared by 0 bases and J by 3 bases, with 18 bases between. The input for sequencing was PBMCs, taken 15 days after the yellow fever booster vaccination. The receptor was isolated from a man aged 18 to 29 who received the YFV17D yellow fever vaccine. The genes are TRBV9 and TRBJ1-1; perhaps TRBD1 as D (6 bases). This CDR3 is CASSVVILQGFDTEAFF. As DNA, the CDR3 is TGTGCCAGCAGCGTAGTAATCTTACAGGGTTTCGACACTGAAGCTTTCTTT.